This T cell receptor (beta chain) is from a study of blood T cell repertoires in COVID-19. The overall study: T cells, B-cell-depleted T cells, or PBMCs supplied cDNA or gDNA.

Trimming took 2 bases from V and 7 from J, leaving 9 bases between them. The germline V gene has CDR1 SNHLY and CDR2 FYNNEI. The CDR3 contains 13 residues. Method: immunoSEQ multiplex PCR; TCRdb's copy keeps in-frame clones and lacks some. This table has around 100,000 clones, about nine tenths appearing once. The chain uses TRBV2 and TRBJ1-5, with D maybe TRBD1 (5 bases). This receptor was obtained from a man aged 45-65 years with acute or convalescent COVID-19. Sequencing was done on a sample of peripheral blood. The CDR3 protein is CASSERGSQPQHF. CDR3 DNA: TGTGCCAGCAGTGAACGGGGGTCCCAGCCCCAGCATTTT.